This is a list of T cell receptor beta chains from one sample in a study of cytomegalovirus exposure and HLA in healthy donors. TCRdb's table, derived via immunoSEQ multiplex PCR, lists solely in-frame clones and lacks some. The repertoire holds approximately 190,000 clones, with around 90% as singletons. The sample consisted of PBMCs. The receptors shown here come from a boy between 2 and 10 years old in good health and CMV-seronegative. Each CDR3 is given with its conserved first and last residue. The order of the fields is D gene, clone size, V gene, J gene, CDR3 protein, CDR3 DNA. The D gene is left open where the match is weak. Some rows mark clone size as missing; the rest say once, few, many or name a class of expanded clone.

NA	NA	TRBV6-6	TRBJ2-5	CASSFRAGETQYF	TGTGCCAGCAGTTTTAGGGCGGGGGAGACCCAGTACTTC
TRBD1	NA	TRBV5-1	TRBJ1-2	CASSLLQGQSGYTF	TGCGCCAGCAGCCTACTACAGGGGCAGAGTGGCTACACCTTC
TRBD1	NA	TRBV5-4	TRBJ2-2	CASTTRTGPGELFF	TGTGCCAGCACGACTCGGACAGGGCCCGGGGAGCTGTTTTTT
TRBD2	NA	TRBV27	TRBJ2-1	CASSLITTSGRAAEQFF	TGTGCCAGCAGCCTAATCACCACTAGCGGGAGGGCCGCTGAGCAGTTCTTC
NA	NA	TRBV6-1	TRBJ1-2	CASRDIYGYTF	TGTGCCAGCCGGGACATCTATGGCTACACCTTC
TRBD2	NA	TRBV30	TRBJ2-5	CAWSVYPQFAAGAHQETQYF	TGTGCCTGGAGTGTATACCCTCAATTTGCAGCGGGGGCCCACCAAGAGACCCAGTACTTC
NA	NA	TRBV6-4	TRBJ1-6	CASRSTENNSPLHF	TGTGCCAGCAGATCGACAGAAAATAATTCACCCCTCCACTTT
TRBD1	NA	TRBV7-9	TRBJ2-3	CASSLTTGGTDTQYF	TGTGCCAGCAGCTTGACGACAGGGGGGACAGATACGCAGTATTTT
NA	NA	TRBV7-9	TRBJ2-1	CASSSSSYNEQFF	TGTGCCAGCTCATCGAGCTCCTACAATGAGCAGTTCTTC
TRBD2	once	TRBV27	TRBJ2-7	CASSGSNDEQYF	TGTGCCAGTAGCGGGAGTAATGACGAGCAGTACTTC
TRBD1	NA	TRBV7-3	TRBJ2-3	CASSLGQGTDTQYF	TGTGCCAGCAGCTTGGGACAGGGCACAGATACGCAGTATTTT
NA	NA	TRBV28	TRBJ2-7	CASRAPLRPAVEQYF	TGTGCCAGCAGGGCCCCCTTGCGGCCCGCTGTCGAGCAGTACTTC
NA	NA	TRBV29-1	TRBJ2-7	CSVEGETYEQYF	TGCAGCGTTGAGGGCGAAACCTACGAGCAGTACTTC
NA	NA	TRBV7-9	TRBJ1-1	CASSSDAAEAFF	TGTGCCAGCAGCTCCGACGCGGCGGAAGCTTTCTTT
TRBD1	NA	TRBV27	TRBJ1-2	CASSLSTGEHGYTF	TGTGCCAGCAGTTTATCGACAGGGGAGCATGGCTACACCTTC
TRBD1	NA	TRBV28	TRBJ1-1	CASIEDRGNTEAFF	TGTGCCAGCATCGAGGACAGGGGGAACACTGAAGCTTTCTTT
TRBD1	NA	TRBV6-6	TRBJ2-7	CASWGQSSYEQYF	TGTGCCAGCTGGGGACAGAGTTCCTACGAGCAGTACTTC
NA	NA	TRBV7-9	TRBJ2-3	CASSWIRQKDTDTQYF	TGTGCCAGCAGCTGGATTAGACAGAAAGACACAGATACGCAGTATTTT
NA	few	TRBV6-1	TRBJ1-4	CASSVTEEKLFF	TGTGCCAGCAGTGTGACAGAAGAAAAACTGTTTTTT
TRBD2	NA	TRBV23-1	TRBJ2-3	CASSATSGPDTQYF	TGCGCCAGCAGCGCTACTAGCGGGCCAGATACGCAGTATTTT
TRBD2	once	TRBV5-1	TRBJ2-1	CASRPLAGAIQHEQFF	TGCGCCAGCAGACCGCTAGCGGGAGCGATTCAGCATGAGCAGTTCTTC
NA	NA	TRBV5-1	TRBJ1-1	CASSPEGRLNTEAFF	TGCGCCAGCAGCCCGGAGGGGAGGTTGAACACTGAAGCTTTCTTT
NA	NA	TRBV27	TRBJ2-7	CASSPESAPSYEQYF	TGTGCCAGCAGCCCTGAAAGCGCTCCATCCTACGAGCAGTACTTC
NA	NA	TRBV14	TRBJ2-1	CASSQVLGGNEQFF	TGTGCCAGCAGCCAAGTATTAGGGGGCAATGAGCAGTTCTTC
TRBD2	NA	TRBV9	TRBJ2-7	CASSAGLGLVFSRDYEQYF	TGTGCCAGCAGCGCTGGGTTGGGACTAGTTTTTTCGAGGGACTACGAGCAGTACTTC
NA	NA	TRBV5-1	TRBJ2-7	CASSLVIDSSDPESSYEQYF	TGCGCCAGCAGCTTGGTGATAGACTCTTCCGATCCTGAGAGCTCCTACGAGCAGTACTTC
NA	NA	TRBV5-6	TRBJ1-1	CASSLRARDTEAFF	TGTGCCAGCAGCTTGCGCGCCCGCGACACTGAAGCTTTCTTT
NA	once	TRBV6-1	TRBJ2-2	CASSEGPGDGGELFF	TGTGCCAGCAGTGAAGGTCCAGGGGACGGCGGGGAGCTGTTTTTT
NA	NA	TRBV5-1	TRBJ2-5	CASSLGLGTETQYF	TGCGCCAGCAGCTTGGGACTAGGGACGGAGACCCAGTACTTC
NA	NA	TRBV29-1	TRBJ1-2	CSFLGRKRLYGYTF	TGCAGCTTCCTCGGGAGAAAGAGATTATATGGCTACACCTTC
NA	few	TRBV6-1	TRBJ2-1	CASCSFSYNEQFF	TGTGCCAGCTGTAGCTTCTCCTACAATGAGCAGTTCTTC
TRBD2	many	TRBV6-1	TRBJ2-1	CASSEASGGYNEQFF	TGTGCCAGCAGTGAAGCTAGCGGGGGGTACAATGAGCAGTTCTTC
NA	NA	TRBV29-1	TRBJ2-1	CSAGRGPGEYNEQFF	TGCAGCGCAGGTCGGGGTCCGGGAGAATACAATGAGCAGTTCTTC
NA	NA	TRBV6-1	TRBJ2-7	CASSDRVHEQYF	TGTGCCAGCAGTGACAGGGTTCACGAGCAGTACTTC
TRBD1	NA	TRBV5-8	TRBJ2-5	CASSLPGQGVIFAQYF	TGTGCCAGCAGCCTGCCCGGACAGGGGGTTATTTTCGCCCAGTACTTC
NA	NA	TRBV6-1	TRBJ1-6	CASSEDKVRQYNSPLHF	TGTGCCAGCAGTGAAGATAAGGTGCGGCAGTATAATTCACCCCTCCACTTT
TRBD1	NA	TRBV9	TRBJ2-5	CASSTRSTGAETQYF	TGTGCCAGCAGCACGCGATCGACAGGGGCAGAGACCCAGTACTTC